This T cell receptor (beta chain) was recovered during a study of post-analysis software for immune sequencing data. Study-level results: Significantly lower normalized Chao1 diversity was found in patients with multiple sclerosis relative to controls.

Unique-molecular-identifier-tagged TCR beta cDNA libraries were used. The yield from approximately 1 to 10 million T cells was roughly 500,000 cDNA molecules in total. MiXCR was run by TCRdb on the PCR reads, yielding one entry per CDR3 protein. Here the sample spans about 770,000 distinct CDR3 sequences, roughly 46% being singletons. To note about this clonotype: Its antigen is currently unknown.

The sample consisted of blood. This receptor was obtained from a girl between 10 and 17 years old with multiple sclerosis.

The CDR3, as DNA: TGCGCCAGCAGCCCGAGGGTGGCAGGTAGAGTGAACACCGGGGAGCTGTTTTTT. It specifies CASSPRVAGRVNTGELFF. The chain joins TRBV5-1 to TRBJ2-2; a weak D match, TRBD2 (5 bases). Germline values: CDR1 SGHRS, CDR2 YFSETQ. V lost 4 bases and J 1 base, leaving 20 bases between the germline ends. There are 18 residues in the CDR3.